One sample yielded the 5 T cell receptor beta chains listed below, sequenced in a study of blood T cell repertoires in COVID-19. Profiled with immunoSEQ multiplex PCR; TCRdb holds only in-frame clones, not every one. The data contain about 150,000 clones, about 90% of them singletons. Sequenced input: peripheral blood. All receptors come from a woman aged 60-75 years with active or convalescent COVID-19.

The V and J genes are TRBV5-5 and TRBJ1-2; a possible D gene is TRBD1 (6 bases). The CDR3 totals 14 residues. CDR1 and CDR2 from the germline V gene are SGHKS and YYEKEE (reference sequence). Trimming removed 5 bases at V and 4 bases at J, with 15 bases between. The CDR3 DNA is TGTGCCAGCAGATACGAGACAGGACCCTATGGCTACACCTTC. This sequence encodes CASRYETGPYGYTF.

This chain links TRBV2 with TRBJ1-4; tentative D call: TRBD1 (5 bases). The CDR3 has 15 amino acids. CDR1 SNHLY and CDR2 FYNNEI come from the germline V gene. The V gene lost 2 bases and the J gene lost 4 bases, with 11 bases spanning the gap. The CDR3 nucleotides are TGTGCCAGCAGTGAATGGGCAGGGCTTAATGAAAAACTGTTTTTT. Amino acids: CASSEWAGLNEKLFF.

V gene TRBV19 combines with J gene TRBJ1-1, with D possibly being TRBD1 (5 bases). V dropped 8 bases and J dropped 0 bases, with 10 bases sitting between them. Germline CDR1 is LNHDA and CDR2 is SQIVND (reference sequence). The CDR3 contains 13 residues. In DNA, the CDR3 is TGTGCCAGTGGAGGGGACCTGAACACTGAAGCTTTCTTT. This sequence encodes CASGGDLNTEAFF.

This chain joins TRBV5-5 and TRBJ1-4, with D maybe TRBD1 (5 bases). Germline CDR1 reads SGHKS; CDR2 reads YYEKEE (reference sequence). The CDR3 contains 16 residues. V was trimmed by 1 base and J by 3 bases, leaving 13 bases between them. The CDR3 DNA reads TGTGCCAGCAGCTTGCAGTTAGGGGCGCCTAATGAAAAACTGTTTTTT. Translating it yields CASSLQLGAPNEKLFF.

The chain is built from TRBV7-2 and TRBJ2-3, with 7 bases that match TRBD2. Germline V gene data show CDR1 as SGHTA and CDR2 as FQGNSA. The J segment lost 6 bases and the V segment lost 4 bases, leaving 10 bases of the junction unmatched. The CDR3 spans 15 residues. DNA for the CDR3: TGTGCCAGCAGCTCCTGGGGGGGGAGAATGGATACGCAGTATTTT. This gives the protein CASSSWGGRMDTQYF. Full variable domain (rest looked up from reference TRBV7-2 and TRBJ2-3): GAGVSQSPSNKVTEKGKDVELRCDPISGHTALYWYRQSLGQGLEFLIYFQGNSAPDKSGLPSDRFSAERTGGSVSTLTIQRTQQEDSAVYLCASSSWGGRMDTQYFGPGTRLTVL.